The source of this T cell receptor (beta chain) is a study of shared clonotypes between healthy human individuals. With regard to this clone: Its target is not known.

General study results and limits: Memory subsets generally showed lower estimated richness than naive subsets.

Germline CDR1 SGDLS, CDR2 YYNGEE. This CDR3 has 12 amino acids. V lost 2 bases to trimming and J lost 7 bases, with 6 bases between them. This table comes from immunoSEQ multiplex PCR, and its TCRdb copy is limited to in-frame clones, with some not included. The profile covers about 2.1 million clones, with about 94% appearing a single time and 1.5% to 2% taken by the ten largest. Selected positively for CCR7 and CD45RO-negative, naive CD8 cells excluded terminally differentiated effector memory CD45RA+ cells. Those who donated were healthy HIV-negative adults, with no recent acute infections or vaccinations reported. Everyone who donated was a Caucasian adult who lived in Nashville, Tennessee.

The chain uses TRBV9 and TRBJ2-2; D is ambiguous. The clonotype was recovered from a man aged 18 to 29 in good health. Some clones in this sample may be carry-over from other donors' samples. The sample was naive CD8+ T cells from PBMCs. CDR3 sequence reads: CASSVRRGELFF. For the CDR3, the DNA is TGTGCCAGCAGCGTGAGACGCGGGGAGCTGTTTTTT.